The clone carrying this TCR beta chain showed up many times. Antigen: not known. Fresh 10 ml peripheral blood yielded PBMCs. Using RNA transcripts as the source, TCR beta CDR3 regions were amplified. The TCR CDR3 was amplified in a first-round RT-PCR using the HTBI primer set. TCRdb used MiXCR to reprocess the multiplex PCR reads, holding one entry per CDR3 protein. The sample has 250,000 to 400,000 distinct CDR3 sequences, roughly an eighth seen once. The source of the sample is a study of T cells in Graves' hyperthyroidism and ophthalmopathy. The length of the CDR3 is 14 residues. Germline CDR1 is MNHNS and CDR2 is SASEGT. Trimming removed 6 bases from V and 2 bases from J, with 14 bases in between. General observations from the study: Most expanded thyroid clonotypes above 0.001 also appeared in blood. In the analysis, a 13 V-J model separated ophthalmopathy from stable hyperthyroidism.

Sequencing was performed on blood. The gene calls are TRBV6-1 and TRBJ2-7; D is possibly TRBD1 (5 bases). The clonotype originates from a woman aged 40 to 55 with Graves' ophthalmopathy. CDR3 protein: CASRNYRIPYEQYF. The CDR3 DNA sequence: TGTGCCAGCAGAAACTACAGGATTCCCTACGAGCAGTACTTC.